This record covers a single T cell receptor (beta chain). Its matching antigen is unknown. V lost 0 bases, J lost 8 bases, and 16 bases stayed unmatched. The germline gives CDR1 MDHEN, CDR2 SYDVKM. CDR3 length equals 19 residues. Measured with immunoSEQ multiplex PCR; TCRdb has only the in-frame clones, and not every one. The sample holds roughly 150,000 clones, 85% to 95% seen once. This specimen belongs to a study of T cell responses to AZD1222 COVID-19 vaccine. General study results and limits: At 160-218 and 743-854, vaccine-associated CD4 TCRs were dominant, and they spanned spike.

This specimen consisted of peripheral blood, obtained on day 0 of AZD1222 vaccination. The receptor was isolated from an adult in good health. V usage is TRBV28 and J usage is TRBJ2-4, with TRBD2 identical over 10 bases. CDR3 DNA: TGTGCCAGCAGTTTATGGGGGCTTACAGCGGGAGGGCCGGGTGACATTCAGTACTTC. As protein: CASSLWGLTAGGPGDIQYF.